The TCR beta chain described here comes from a study of T cell repertoires in cytomegalovirus infection. As regards this clonotype: The antigen remains unidentified.

Trimming removed 6 bases at V and 5 bases at J, with 7 bases between. The length of the CDR3 is 11 residues. Germline V CDR1 and CDR2: MNHEY, SMNVEV (reference sequence). TCRdb processed the reads anew with MiXCR; each CDR3 protein has one entry. Of about 69,000 distinct CDR3 sequences in the sample, 28% were seen once. This chain connects TRBV27 to TRBJ2-5; D remains unclear. The sequencing used CD8+ T cells from cultured PBMCs, collected from culture after CMV antigen stimulation. This clonotype was sampled from a human donor in good health (CMV status not recorded). Some clones in this sample may be carry-over from other donors' samples. CDR3 nucleotides: TGTGCCAGCAGGGGATTTGAGACCCAGTACTTC. This sequence encodes CASRGFETQYF.